This passage covers 5 T cell receptor beta chains from one sample sequenced in a study of blood T cell repertoires in COVID-19. Generated by immunoSEQ multiplex PCR, the TCRdb table keeps only in-frame clones and is missing some. The sample lists tens of thousands of clones, about 80% occurring once. Sample: peripheral blood. These receptors all come from a human donor in a cohort sampled during active COVID-19.

J is TRBJ2-7 and V is TRBV7-9; D ambiguous. Trimming removed 4 bases at V and 1 base at J, with 8 bases between. Germline V gives CDR1 SEHNR, CDR2 FQNEAQ (reference sequence). This CDR3 contains 13 residues. The CDR3 loop reads CASSSSVSYEQYF. The DNA of the CDR3 is TGTGCCAGCAGCTCCTCGGTTTCCTACGAGCAGTACTTC.

J is TRBJ2-7 and V is TRBV2; D not certain. In germline, CDR1 is SNHLY, CDR2 FYNNEI. This CDR3 spans 12 amino acids. The V end was cut by 4 bases, the J end by 10 bases, with 14 bases between. The CDR3 DNA reads as TGTGCCAGCAGTGTGGATTCAGGCCTCCAGTACTTC. The encoded protein is CASSVDSGLQYF.

This clone was seen more than once but under ten times. V is TRBV19 and J is TRBJ1-1; unclear D gene. The CDR3 has 13 amino acids. Germline V gene data show CDR1 as LNHDA and CDR2 as SQIVND (reference sequence). V lost 3 bases to trimming and J lost 1 base, with 6 bases between them. CDR3: CASSIEGNTEAFF. CDR3 coding DNA: TGTGCCAGTAGTATTGAGGGGAACACTGAAGCTTTCTTT.

The chain combines TRBV4-1 with TRBJ2-2, with 9 positions matching TRBD1. Trimming at V came to 4 bases and at J to 8 bases, leaving 8 bases not matched to a gene. The CDR3 has 15 amino acids. CDR1 and CDR2 from the germline V gene are MGHRA and YSYEKL. For the CDR3, the DNA is TGCGCCAGCAGCCTCCTGGGGACAGGGAGTGGGGAGCTGTTTTTT. Translated: CASSLLGTGSGELFF.

In this sample, this clone is medium-sized. This chain links TRBV4-2 with TRBJ2-1; 7 bases line up with TRBD2. CDR3 size: 15 residues. Germline CDR1 reads LGHNA; CDR2 reads YNFKEQ. V lost 1 base, J lost 5 bases, and 5 bases stayed unmatched. The CDR3 loop is CASSQATSRNNEQFF. DNA for the CDR3: TGTGCCAGCAGCCAAGCGACTAGCCGAAACAATGAGCAGTTCTTC.